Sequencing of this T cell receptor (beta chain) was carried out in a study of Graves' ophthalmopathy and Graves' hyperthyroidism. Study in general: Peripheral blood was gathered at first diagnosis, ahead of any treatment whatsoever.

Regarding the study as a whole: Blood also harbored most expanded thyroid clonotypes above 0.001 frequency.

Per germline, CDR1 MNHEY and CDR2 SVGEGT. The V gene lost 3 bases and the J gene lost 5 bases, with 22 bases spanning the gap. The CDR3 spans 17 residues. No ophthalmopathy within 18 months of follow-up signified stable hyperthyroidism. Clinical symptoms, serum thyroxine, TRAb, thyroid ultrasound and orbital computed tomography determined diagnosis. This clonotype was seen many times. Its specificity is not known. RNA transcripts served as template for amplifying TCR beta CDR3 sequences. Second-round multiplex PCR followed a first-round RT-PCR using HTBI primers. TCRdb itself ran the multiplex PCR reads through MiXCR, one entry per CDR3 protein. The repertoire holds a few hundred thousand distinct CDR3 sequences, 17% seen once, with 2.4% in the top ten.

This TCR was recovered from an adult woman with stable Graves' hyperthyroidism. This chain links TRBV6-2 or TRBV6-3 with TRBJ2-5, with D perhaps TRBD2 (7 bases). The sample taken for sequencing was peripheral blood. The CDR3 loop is CASSYGSFGGAQETQYF. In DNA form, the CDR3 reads TGTGCCAGCAGTTATGGGTCGTTTGGGGGGGCGCAGGAGACCCAGTACTTC.